This record covers a single T cell receptor beta chain. There is no known antigen for this receptor. It has no much larger one-base neighbor in the sample; base qualities were not kept. This entry comes from a study of blood T cell repertoires in COVID-19 (dated by TCRdb to 2020 to 2021). Describing the broader study: Samples from collaborators originated in the United States, Italy and Spain and spanned both the acute and convalescent phases of COVID-19. Where available, HLA class I and class II types were obtained from metadata supplied by the sample provider rather than from assay-based typing. Samples were obtained from the ongoing ImmuneRACE study (first 160 participants) and from over 1,000 subjects provided by 6 global collaborators. Deeply sampled blood TCRbeta repertoires from subjects exposed to, actively infected with, or recovered from COVID-19 were included in the dataset. The material from the prospective study consisted of cDNA or gDNA derived from T cells, B-cell-depleted T cells, or PBMCs. The sample metadata nearly always contained a de-identified subject ID, COVID-19 status, age in years and sex. The repertoires were released in a freely available public database intended as a resource for research on the immune response to SARS-CoV-2.

Participants in the prospective study were aged 18 to 89 years, lived in about two dozen United States geographic areas, and enrolled through a virtual design. In the prospective study, participants were assigned to cohorts based on the clinical history participants reported in a screening survey and a study questionnaire. Each participant in the prospective study had whole blood, serum and a nasopharyngeal or oropharyngeal swab collected by mobile phlebotomists. Prospective study participants could optionally give additional blood draws and questionnaires over an approximately two-month period. Before DNA extraction, prospective study blood samples were shipped either frozen or at room temperature. The CDR3 goes from the cysteine to the phenylalanine over 16 residues. The DNA shown is the 48-base CDR3, in frame from base 1. The germline V gene supplies CDR1 SGHNT and CDR2 YENEEA. V is pared back by 5 bases and J by 7 bases, with 21 bases lying between the germline termini.

TCRbeta CDR3 regions were amplified from genomic DNA by means of the immunoSEQ Assay, a bias-controlled multiplex PCR. Regarding the original processing steps: The number of nucleated cells in each sample was estimated by amplification of reference gene primers within the assay. To quantify the absolute abundance of each unique TCRbeta CDR3 rearrangement, sequence reads were collapsed and filtered. For each sample, productive Simpson clonality was calculated by taking the square root of Simpson's diversity index across productive rearrangements. TCRdb took this table from immuneACCESS and kept in-frame rearrangements with V and J called. Such tables lack part of the clones; where checked against another copy, unresolved V genes explain under half of the gap, and the rest is unexplained. The V and J calls and clone size are taken from that table; D and trimming were inferred from the DNA. The sample has roughly 190,000 clones on record, more than 65% of them singletons. The ten most abundant clones make up approximately 16% of the sample.

Paper-wide results and their limitations: The amount of clinical and demographic metadata varied by source and participant and was provided uncurated.

This TCR was recovered from a woman in her fifties or sixties with acute COVID-19. The sequenced material came from PBMCs or T cells enriched from blood (not recorded which). Recombination joined TRBV11-3 with TRBJ2-1, and possibly TRBD1, on 5 matching bases. The DNA reads TGTGCCAGCAGCGTTAGATCAGGGTTGAGTGGAAATGAGCAGTTCTTC. Its product reads: CASSVRSGLSGNEQFF.